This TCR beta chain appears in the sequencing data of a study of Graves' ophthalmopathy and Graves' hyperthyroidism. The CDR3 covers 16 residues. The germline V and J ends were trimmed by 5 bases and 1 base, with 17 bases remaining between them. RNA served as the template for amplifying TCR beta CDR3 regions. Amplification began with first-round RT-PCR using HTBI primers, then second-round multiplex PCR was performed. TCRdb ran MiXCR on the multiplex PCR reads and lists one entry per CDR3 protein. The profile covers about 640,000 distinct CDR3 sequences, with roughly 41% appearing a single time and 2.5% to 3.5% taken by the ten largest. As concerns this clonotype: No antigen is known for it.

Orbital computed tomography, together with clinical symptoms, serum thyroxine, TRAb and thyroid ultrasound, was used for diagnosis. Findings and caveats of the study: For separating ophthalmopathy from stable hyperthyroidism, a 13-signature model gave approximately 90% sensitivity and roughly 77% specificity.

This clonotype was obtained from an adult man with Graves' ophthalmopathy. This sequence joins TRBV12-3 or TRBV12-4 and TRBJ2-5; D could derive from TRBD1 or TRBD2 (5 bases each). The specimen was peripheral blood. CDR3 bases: TGTGCCAGCAGTCCCCCGGGGCTGACATTCCAAGAGACCCAGTACTTC. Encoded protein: CASSPPGLTFQETQYF.